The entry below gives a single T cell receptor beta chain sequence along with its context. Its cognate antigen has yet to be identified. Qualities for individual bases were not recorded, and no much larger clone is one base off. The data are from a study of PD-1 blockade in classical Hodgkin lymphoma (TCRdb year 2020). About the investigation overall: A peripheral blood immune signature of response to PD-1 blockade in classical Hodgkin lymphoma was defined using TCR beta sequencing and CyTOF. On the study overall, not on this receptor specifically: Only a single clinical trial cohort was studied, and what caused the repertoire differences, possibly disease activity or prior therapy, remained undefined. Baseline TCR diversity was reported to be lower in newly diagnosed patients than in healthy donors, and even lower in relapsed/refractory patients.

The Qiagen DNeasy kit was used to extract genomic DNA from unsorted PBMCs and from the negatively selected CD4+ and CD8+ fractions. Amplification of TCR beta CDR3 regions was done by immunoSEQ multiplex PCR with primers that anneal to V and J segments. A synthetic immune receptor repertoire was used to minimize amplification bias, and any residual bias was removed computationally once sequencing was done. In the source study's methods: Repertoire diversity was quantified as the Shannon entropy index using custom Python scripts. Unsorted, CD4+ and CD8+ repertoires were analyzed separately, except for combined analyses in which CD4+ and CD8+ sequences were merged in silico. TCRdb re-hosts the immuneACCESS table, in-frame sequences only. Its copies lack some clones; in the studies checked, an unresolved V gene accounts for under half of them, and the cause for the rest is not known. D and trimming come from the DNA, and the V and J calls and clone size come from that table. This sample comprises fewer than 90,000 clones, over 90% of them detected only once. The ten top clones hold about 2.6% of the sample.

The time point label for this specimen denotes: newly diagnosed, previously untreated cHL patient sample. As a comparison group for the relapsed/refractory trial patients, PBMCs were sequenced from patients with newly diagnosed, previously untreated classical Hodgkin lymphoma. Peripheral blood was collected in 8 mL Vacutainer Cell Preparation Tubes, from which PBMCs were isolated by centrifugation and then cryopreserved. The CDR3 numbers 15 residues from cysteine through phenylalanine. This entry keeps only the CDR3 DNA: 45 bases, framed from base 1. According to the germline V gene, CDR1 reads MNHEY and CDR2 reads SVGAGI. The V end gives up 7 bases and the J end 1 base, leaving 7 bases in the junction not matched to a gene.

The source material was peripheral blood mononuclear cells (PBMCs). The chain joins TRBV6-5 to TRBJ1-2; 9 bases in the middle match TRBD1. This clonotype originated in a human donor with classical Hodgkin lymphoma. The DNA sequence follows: TGTGCCAGCAACACAGGGGGCCCCCTTAACTATGGCTACACCTTC. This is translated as CASNTGGPLNYGYTF.